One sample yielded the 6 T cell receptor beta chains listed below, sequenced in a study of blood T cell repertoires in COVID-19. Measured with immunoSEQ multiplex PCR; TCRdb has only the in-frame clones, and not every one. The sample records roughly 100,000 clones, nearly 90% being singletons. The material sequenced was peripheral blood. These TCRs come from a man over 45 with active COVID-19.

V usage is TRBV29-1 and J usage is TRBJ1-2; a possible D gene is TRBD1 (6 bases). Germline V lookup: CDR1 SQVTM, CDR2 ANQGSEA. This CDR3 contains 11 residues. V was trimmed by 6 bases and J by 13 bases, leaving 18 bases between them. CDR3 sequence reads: CSVLQGNLGTF. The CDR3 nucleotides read TGCAGCGTGTTACAGGGCAATCTCGGCACCTTC.

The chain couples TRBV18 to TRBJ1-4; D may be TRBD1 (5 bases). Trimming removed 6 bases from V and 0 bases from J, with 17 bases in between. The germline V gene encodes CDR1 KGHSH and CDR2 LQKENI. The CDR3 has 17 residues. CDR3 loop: CASSLSGLSTTNEKLFF. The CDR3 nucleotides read TGTGCCAGCTCGCTTTCGGGACTATCCACAACTAATGAAAAACTGTTTTTT.

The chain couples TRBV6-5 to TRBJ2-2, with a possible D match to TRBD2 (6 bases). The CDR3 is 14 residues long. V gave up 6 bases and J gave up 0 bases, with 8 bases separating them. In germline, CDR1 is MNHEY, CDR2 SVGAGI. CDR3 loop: CASSPGANTGELFF. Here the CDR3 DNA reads TGTGCCAGCAGCCCGGGGGCGAACACCGGGGAGCTGTTTTTT.

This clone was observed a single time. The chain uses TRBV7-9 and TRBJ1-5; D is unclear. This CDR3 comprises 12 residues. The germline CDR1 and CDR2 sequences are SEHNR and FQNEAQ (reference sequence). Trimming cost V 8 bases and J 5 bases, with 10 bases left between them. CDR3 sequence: CASRFADQPQHF. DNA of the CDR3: TGTGCCAGCCGATTCGCAGATCAGCCCCAGCATTTT.

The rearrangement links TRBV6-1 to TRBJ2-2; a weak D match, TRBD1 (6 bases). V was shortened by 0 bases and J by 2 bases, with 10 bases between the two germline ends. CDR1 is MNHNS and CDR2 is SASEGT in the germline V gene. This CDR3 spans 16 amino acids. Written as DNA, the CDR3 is TGTGCCAGCAGTGAAGCGGGGGCAGTTAACACCGGGGAGCTGTTTTTT. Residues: CASSEAGAVNTGELFF.

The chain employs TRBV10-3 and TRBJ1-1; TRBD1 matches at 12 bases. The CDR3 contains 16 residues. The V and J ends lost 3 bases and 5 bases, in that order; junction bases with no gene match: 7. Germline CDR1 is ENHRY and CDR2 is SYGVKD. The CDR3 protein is CAISDRDRGRGTEAFF. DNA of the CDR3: TGTGCCATCAGTGACCGGGACAGGGGGCGGGGGACTGAAGCTTTCTTT.